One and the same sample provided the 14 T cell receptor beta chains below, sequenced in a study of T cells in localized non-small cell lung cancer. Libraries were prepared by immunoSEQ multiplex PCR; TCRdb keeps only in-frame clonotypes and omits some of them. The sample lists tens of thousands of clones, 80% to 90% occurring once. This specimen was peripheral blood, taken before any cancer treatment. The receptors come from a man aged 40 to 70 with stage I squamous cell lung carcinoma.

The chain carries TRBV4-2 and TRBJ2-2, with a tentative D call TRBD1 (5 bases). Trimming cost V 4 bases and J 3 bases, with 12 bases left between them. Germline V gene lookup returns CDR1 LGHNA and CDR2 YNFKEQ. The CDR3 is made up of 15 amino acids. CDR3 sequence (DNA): TGTGCCAGCAGCCCTGACAGAGCTGACACCGGGGAGCTGTTTTTT. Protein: CASSPDRADTGELFF.

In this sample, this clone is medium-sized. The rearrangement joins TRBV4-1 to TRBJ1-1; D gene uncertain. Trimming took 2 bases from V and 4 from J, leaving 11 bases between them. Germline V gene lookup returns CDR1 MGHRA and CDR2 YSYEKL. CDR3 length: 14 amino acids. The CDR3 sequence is CASSQLTSGTEAFF. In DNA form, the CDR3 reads TGCGCCAGCAGCCAACTTACTTCGGGCACTGAAGCTTTCTTT.

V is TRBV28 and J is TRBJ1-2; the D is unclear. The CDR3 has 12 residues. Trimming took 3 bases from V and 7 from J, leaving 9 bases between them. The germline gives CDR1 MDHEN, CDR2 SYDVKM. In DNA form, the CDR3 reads TGTGCCAGCAGTTTTGGGGATTCTGGCTACACCTTC. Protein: CASSFGDSGYTF.

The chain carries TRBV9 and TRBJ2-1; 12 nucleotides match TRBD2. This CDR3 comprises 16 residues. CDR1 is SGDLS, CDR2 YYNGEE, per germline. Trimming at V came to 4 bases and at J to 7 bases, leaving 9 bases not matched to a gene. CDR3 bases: TGTGCCAGCAGCCCCGACCTAGCGGGGGGGCGGAATGAGCAGTTCTTC. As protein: CASSPDLAGGRNEQFF.

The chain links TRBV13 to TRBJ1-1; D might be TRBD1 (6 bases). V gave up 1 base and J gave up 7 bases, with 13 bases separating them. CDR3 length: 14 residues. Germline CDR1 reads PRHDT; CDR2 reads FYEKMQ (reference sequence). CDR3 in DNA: TGTGCCAGCAGCTTAGAACAGGGACTGAATGAAGCTTTCTTT. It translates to CASSLEQGLNEAFF.

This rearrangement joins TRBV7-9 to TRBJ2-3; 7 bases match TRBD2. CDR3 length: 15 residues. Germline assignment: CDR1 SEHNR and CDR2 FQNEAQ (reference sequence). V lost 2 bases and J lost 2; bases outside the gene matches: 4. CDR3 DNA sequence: TGTGCCAGCAGCTTATCTAGCGGAGCCACAGATACGCAGTATTTT. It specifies CASSLSSGATDTQYF.

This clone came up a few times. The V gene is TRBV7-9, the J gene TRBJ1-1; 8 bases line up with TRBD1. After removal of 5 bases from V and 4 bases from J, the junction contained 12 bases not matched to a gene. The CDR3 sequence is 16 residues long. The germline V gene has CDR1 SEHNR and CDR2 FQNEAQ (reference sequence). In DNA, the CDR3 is TGTGCCAGCAGCCACCCCCTCCGGCAGGGGGCCACTGAAGCTTTCTTT. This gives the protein CASSHPLRQGATEAFF.

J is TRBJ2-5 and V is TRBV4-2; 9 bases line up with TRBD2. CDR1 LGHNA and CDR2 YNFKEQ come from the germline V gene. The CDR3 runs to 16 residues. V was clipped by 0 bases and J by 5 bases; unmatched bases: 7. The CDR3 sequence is CASSQESRGGRETQYF. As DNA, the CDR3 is TGTGCCAGCAGCCAAGAGTCGCGGGGGGGCCGGGAGACCCAGTACTTC.

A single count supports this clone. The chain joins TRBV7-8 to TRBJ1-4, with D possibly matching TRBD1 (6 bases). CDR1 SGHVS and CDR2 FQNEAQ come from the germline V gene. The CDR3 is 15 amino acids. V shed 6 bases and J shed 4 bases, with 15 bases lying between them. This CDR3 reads CASRKTGTSNEKLFF. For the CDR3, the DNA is TGTGCCAGCAGAAAAACCGGGACAAGTAATGAAAAACTGTTTTTT.

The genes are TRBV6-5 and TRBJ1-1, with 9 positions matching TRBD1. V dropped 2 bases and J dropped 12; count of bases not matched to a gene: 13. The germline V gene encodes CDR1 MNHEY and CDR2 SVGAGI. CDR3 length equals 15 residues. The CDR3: CASSYPTFGTGKTFF. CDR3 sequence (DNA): TGTGCCAGCAGTTACCCCACGTTCGGGACAGGGAAGACTTTCTTT.

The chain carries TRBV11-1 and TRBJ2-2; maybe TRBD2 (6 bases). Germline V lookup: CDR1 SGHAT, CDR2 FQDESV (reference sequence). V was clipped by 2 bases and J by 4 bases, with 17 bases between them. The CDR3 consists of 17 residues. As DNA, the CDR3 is TGTGCCAGCAGCTTACAGTTTGGGGCGCGGGGCACCGGGGAGCTGTTTTTT. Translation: CASSLQFGARGTGELFF.

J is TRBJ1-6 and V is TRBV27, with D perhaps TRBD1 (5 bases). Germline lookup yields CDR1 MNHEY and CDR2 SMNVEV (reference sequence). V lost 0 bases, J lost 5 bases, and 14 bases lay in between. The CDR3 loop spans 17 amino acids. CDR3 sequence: CASSLSGGGMNNSPLHF. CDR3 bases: TGTGCCAGCAGTTTATCGGGGGGGGGTATGAATAATTCACCCCTCCACTTT.

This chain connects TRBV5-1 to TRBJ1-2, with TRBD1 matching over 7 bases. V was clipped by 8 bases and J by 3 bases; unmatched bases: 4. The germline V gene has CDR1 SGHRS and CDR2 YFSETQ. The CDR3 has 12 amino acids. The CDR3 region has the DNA TGCGCCAGTAGGGGGCAGGACTATGGCTACACCTTC. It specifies CASRGQDYGYTF.

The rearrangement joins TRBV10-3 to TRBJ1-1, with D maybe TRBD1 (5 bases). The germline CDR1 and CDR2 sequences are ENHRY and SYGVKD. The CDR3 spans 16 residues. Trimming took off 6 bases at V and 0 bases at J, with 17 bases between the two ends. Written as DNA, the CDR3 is TGTGCCATCAGGAACGAGGGGCTCGTCTTGAACACTGAAGCTTTCTTT. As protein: CAIRNEGLVLNTEAFF.